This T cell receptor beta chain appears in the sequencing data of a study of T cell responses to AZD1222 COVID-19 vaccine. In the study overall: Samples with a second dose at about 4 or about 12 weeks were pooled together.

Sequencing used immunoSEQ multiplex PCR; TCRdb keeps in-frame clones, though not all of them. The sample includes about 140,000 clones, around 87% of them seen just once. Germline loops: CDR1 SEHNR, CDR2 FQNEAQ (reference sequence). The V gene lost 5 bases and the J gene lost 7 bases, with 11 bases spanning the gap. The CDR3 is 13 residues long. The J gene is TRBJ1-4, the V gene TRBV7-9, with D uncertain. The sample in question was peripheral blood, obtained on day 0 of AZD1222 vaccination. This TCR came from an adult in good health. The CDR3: CASSLVVGEKLFF. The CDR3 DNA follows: TGTGCCAGCAGCCTCGTAGTGGGTGAAAAACTGTTTTTT.